This T cell receptor beta chain was identified in a study of cytotoxic CD8 clonotypes in ibrutinib-treated CLL. Study-wide points: Public clonotypes occurred uncommonly; on treatment, they contracted or remained stable. The study found baseline clonality above age-matched healthy donors, tracking circulating CD8+ T-cell counts. Clonality, elevated at ibrutinib response, dropped back toward baseline at progression.

For this clone: Antigen unknown.

Frozen PBMC stocks contributed around 2 micrograms of genomic DNA to the TCR beta libraries. The protocol was immunoSEQ multiplex PCR, while the TCRdb copy is restricted to in-frame clones and leaves out a portion. The sample records approximately 280,000 clones, around 77% being singletons. The CDR3 extends over 13 amino acids. With 7 bases removed from V and 0 bases from J, the gap between germline ends came to 7 bases. Per germline, CDR1 SGDLS and CDR2 YYNGEE. The source was PBMCs, collected at disease progression, from a patient treated with ibrutinib. The receptor was isolated from a human donor with chronic lymphocytic leukemia. The chain has TRBV9 and TRBJ2-2, with a tentative D call TRBD2 (6 bases). The CDR3 DNA is TGTGCCAGCTTAGCGGCGAACACCGGGGAGCTGTTTTTT. Translation gives CASLAANTGELFF.